The present T cell receptor (beta chain) was sequenced within a study of radiation and T cells in renal cell carcinoma. Generated by immunoSEQ multiplex PCR, the TCRdb table keeps only in-frame clones and is missing some. In the table there are 40,000 to 50,000 clones, 70% to 85% of which are singletons. Time point noted: blood 4 weeks post-SBRT, at nephrectomy. Described treatment: 15 Gy SBRT to primary tumor, nephrectomy 4 weeks later. After SBRT, blood was collected at 2 and 4 weeks, plus baseline. The receptor's source is a woman in her 70s with renal cell carcinoma. The specimen was blood, collected from a patient whose treatment included radiotherapy and nephrectomy.

CDR3 protein: CASSVAGGPRDTQYF. The CDR3 bases are TGTGCCAGCAGCGTAGCGGGGGGGCCGAGGGATACGCAGTATTTT. V gene TRBV9 combines with J gene TRBJ2-3; 8 bases fit TRBD2. Germline CDR1 reads SGDLS; CDR2 reads YYNGEE. Trimming removed 0 bases from V and 6 bases from J; junction bases left unmatched: 6. The length of the CDR3 is 15 residues.